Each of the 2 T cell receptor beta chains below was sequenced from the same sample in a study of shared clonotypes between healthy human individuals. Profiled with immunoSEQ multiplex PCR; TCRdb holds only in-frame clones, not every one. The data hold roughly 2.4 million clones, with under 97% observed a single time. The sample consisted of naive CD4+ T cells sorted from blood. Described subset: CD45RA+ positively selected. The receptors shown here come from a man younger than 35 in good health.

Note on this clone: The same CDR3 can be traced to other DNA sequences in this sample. The DNA for the CDR3 is TGTGCCATCAGGGGGACTAGCGGAAGCACAGATACGCAGTATTTT. Translation: CAIRGTSGSTDTQYF. V is TRBV10-3 and J is TRBJ2-3, with 11 nucleotides matching TRBD2. Trimming at V came to 6 bases and at J to 0 bases, leaving 2 bases not matched to a gene. Germline assignment: CDR1 ENHRY and CDR2 SYGVKD. The CDR3 is 15 amino acids.

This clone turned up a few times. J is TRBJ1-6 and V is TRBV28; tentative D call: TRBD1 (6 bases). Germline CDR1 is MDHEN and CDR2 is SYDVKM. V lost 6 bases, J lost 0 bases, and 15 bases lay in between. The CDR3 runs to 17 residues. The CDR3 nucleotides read TGTGCCAGCAGGCGTACAGGGAGTGGCTCCTATAATTCACCCCTCCACTTT. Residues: CASRRTGSGSYNSPLHF.